This TCR beta chain was captured by sequencing in a study of OX40 agonist ivuxolimab in advanced cancers. Assay: immunoSEQ multiplex PCR; the TCRdb copy retains only in-frame clones and omits some. There are fewer than 70,000 clones in the sample; around 87% occur only once, and under 4.5% lies in the top ten. Per the germline V gene, CDR1 is GTSNPN and CDR2 is SVGIG (reference sequence). This CDR3 is 14 amino acids long. Trimming took 4 bases from V and 2 from J, leaving 12 bases between them. This clone appeared a few times. Its antigen is undetermined. Findings and limits, study-wide: It was not determined which antigens were specifically recognized by the peripheral T cells that had undergone clonal expansion. The authors also found low normalized T-cell clonal expansion in some nonresponders. Expanded clones tended on average to be more numerous among CD8+ T cells than CD4+.

This specimen consisted of CD4+ or CD8+ T cells sorted from blood, obtained in a trial of the OX40 agonist ivuxolimab. The rearrangement joins TRBV30 to TRBJ1-5; D gene unclear. The source is an adult with an advanced solid tumor such as melanoma, head and neck, liver or kidney cancer. DNA for the CDR3: TGTGCCTGGATGCCGGATTTCGGCAATCAGCCCCAGCATTTT. It specifies CAWMPDFGNQPQHF.